These 9 T cell receptor beta chains were all obtained from the same sample, sequenced in a study of cytomegalovirus exposure and HLA in healthy donors. The PCR used 60 Vbeta and 13 Jbeta primers. Clones were read by immunoSEQ multiplex PCR, and TCRdb kept only the in-frame ones, dropping some. The repertoire consists of about 150,000 clones, with approximately 80% occurring once and the leading ten covering roughly 5.9%. Sequencing used PBMCs. The receptors shown here come from a woman aged 40-49 years in good health and CMV-seropositive.

The CDR3 loop is CTMEGGDRDTQYF. Written as DNA, the CDR3 is TGCACTATGGAGGGGGGGGATAGAGATACGCAGTATTTT. V and J are TRBV29-1 and TRBJ2-3; possibly TRBD2 for D (7 bases). Germline V CDR1 and CDR2: SQVTM, ANQGSEA. The CDR3 loop spans 13 amino acids.

This clone was seen a few times. This chain connects TRBV7-8 to TRBJ2-7; TRBD2 agrees at 14 bases. With V trimmed by 5 bases and J by 6 bases, 9 bases remained unmatched. The CDR3 is 16 amino acids. Germline lookup yields CDR1 SGHVS and CDR2 FQNEAQ. The CDR3 reads CASSGRGLAGGREQYF. In DNA, the CDR3 is TGTGCCAGCAGCGGAAGAGGACTAGCGGGAGGACGCGAGCAGTACTTC.

Only a few counts were recorded for this clone. V and J are TRBV28 and TRBJ2-2; possibly TRBD1 for D (6 bases). Germline V gives CDR1 MDHEN, CDR2 SYDVKM. The CDR3 sequence is 16 residues long. V lost 4 bases and J 1 base, leaving 13 bases between the germline ends. CDR3 residues: CASSSQGFRNTGELFF. CDR3 nucleotide sequence: TGTGCCAGCAGTTCCCAGGGGTTTAGGAACACCGGGGAGCTGTTTTTT.

The V gene is TRBV28, the J gene TRBJ2-3; 7 positions match TRBD1. Losses at the gene ends were 4 bases for V and 1 base for J; bases not matched to a gene: 5. From germline, CDR1 is MDHEN and CDR2 SYDVKM. The CDR3 has 15 amino acids. The CDR3 DNA is TGTGCCAGCAGTTCAGGGGGTAAGGGCACAGATACGCAGTATTTT. It specifies CASSSGGKGTDTQYF. The whole variable domain, filled in from reference TRBV28 and TRBJ2-3, reads DVKVTQSSRYLVKRTGEKVFLECVQDMDHENMFWYRQDPGLGLRLIYFSYDVKMKEKGDIPEGYSVSREKKERFSLILESASTNQTSMYLCASSSGGKGTDTQYFGPGTRLTVL.

The J gene is TRBJ2-7, the V gene TRBV30; 7 bases agree with TRBD1. J lost 1 base, V lost 1 base, and 4 bases had no gene match. Germline CDR1 is GTSNPN and CDR2 is SVGIG (reference sequence). CDR3 length: 14 amino acids. CDR3 loop: CAWSEGQLSYEQYF. The CDR3, as DNA: TGTGCCTGGAGTGAGGGACAGTTATCCTACGAGCAGTACTTC.

The chain couples TRBV27 to TRBJ2-5; tentatively, D is TRBD1 (6 bases). Germline V CDR1 and CDR2: MNHEY, SMNVEV (reference sequence). The CDR3 consists of 15 residues. V was clipped by 6 bases and J by 9 bases, with 23 bases between them. This CDR3 reads CASREGTSHAGPQYF. As DNA, the CDR3 is TGTGCCAGCAGAGAAGGGACATCTCACGCGGGCCCCCAGTACTTC.

This clone has only a few counts. The V gene is TRBV5-4, the J gene TRBJ1-1; 9 bases are a match to TRBD1. V lost 4 bases and J lost 0; bases outside the gene matches: 7. This CDR3 is built from 16 residues. Per the germline V gene, CDR1 is SGHNT and CDR2 is YYREEE (reference sequence). The DNA for the CDR3 is TGTGCCAGCAGCCAGGGACAGGGATGGGTGAACACTGAAGCTTTCTTT. Amino acids: CASSQGQGWVNTEAFF.

The J gene is TRBJ1-3, the V gene TRBV7-9, with D tentatively TRBD1 (6 bases). V was trimmed by 2 bases and J by 2 bases, leaving 13 bases between them. In germline, CDR1 is SEHNR, CDR2 FQNEAQ (reference sequence). The CDR3 has 16 amino acids. CDR3: CASSLLTGTTGNTIYF. The CDR3 bases are TGTGCCAGCAGCTTACTAACAGGGACGACTGGAAACACCATATATTTT. The entire variable domain, with the rest obtained from reference TRBV7-9 and TRBJ1-3, is as follows: DTGVSQNPRHKITKRGQNVTFRCDPISEHNRLYWYRQTLGQGPEFLTYFQNEAQLEKSRLLSDRFSAERPKGSFSTLEIQRTEQGDSAMYLCASSLLTGTTGNTIYFGEGSWLTVV.

The chain joins TRBV2 to TRBJ2-7; 10 nucleotides line up with TRBD2. The V gene end was trimmed by 6 bases and the J gene end by 6 bases; junction bases not matched to a gene: 8. This CDR3 contains 14 residues. The germline V gene encodes CDR1 SNHLY and CDR2 FYNNEI. CDR3 amino acids: CASRLAGGMGEQYF. CDR3 DNA sequence: TGTGCCAGCAGATTAGCGGGAGGTATGGGCGAGCAGTACTTC.